The sequence of this TCR beta chain was determined in a study of early T cells in non-severe SARS-CoV-2 infection. Study outcomes and limitations: Using VDJdb, the matching emphasized anti-spike CD8 responses while missing private and CD4 specificities.

Note on this clonotype: Its antigen is undetermined.

Trimming stripped 1 base from V and 2 bases from J, with 9 bases between. The germline V gene has CDR1 SGHTA and CDR2 FQGNSA. The CDR3 is 14 amino acids. Molecules of cDNA were individually given unique molecular identifiers that were attached to them. TCRdb reprocessed the 5' RACE reads with MiXCR, giving one entry per CDR3 protein. The repertoire includes about 63,000 distinct CDR3 sequences, 10% to 15% of them detected once, and about 4.4% sits in the top ten. Material for sequencing was whole blood. The chain employs TRBV7-2 and TRBJ2-7; D uncertain. The receptor was derived from an adult who was a healthcare worker with PCR-confirmed SARS-CoV-2 infection or an uninfected control (not recorded which). This CDR3 reads CASSLGSVTYEQYF. CDR3 bases: TGTGCCAGCAGCTTAGGCTCGGTAACCTACGAGCAGTACTTC.